The rows below give T cell receptor beta chains drawn from one sample of a study of blood T cells in healthy people across ages. TCRdb reprocessed the 5' RACE reads via MiXCR and lists one record per CDR3 protein. The data hold 1.5 million to 2 million distinct CDR3 sequences, with roughly a third observed a single time. Sequencing was performed on blood. These receptor sequences come from a woman aged 25-40 years in good health. CDR3s include the opening cysteine and the closing phenylalanine or tryptophan. Each record gives: V gene, J gene, CDR3 length, CDR3 protein.

>TRBV29-1|TRBJ1-2|11
CSVVGAYGYTF
>TRBV5-1|TRBJ2-1|16
CASSLAWDRGNDEQFF
>TRBV20-1|TRBJ2-3|13
CSAPYLPMDTQYF
>TRBV5-1|TRBJ2-3|16
CASSPIPQGSTDTQYF
>TRBV28|TRBJ2-2|13
CASKQGGAGELFF
>TRBV6-5|TRBJ2-1|14
CASRETSGWNEQFF
>TRBV29-1|TRBJ2-4|13
CSVEDEGDNIQYF
>TRBV4-1|TRBJ2-5|17
CASSQGLAGGLQETQYF
>TRBV24-1|TRBJ2-3|18
CATSDWGLATFGADTQYF
>TRBV12-3/TRBV12-4|TRBJ2-5|15
CASSHHETGRETQYF
>TRBV12-3/TRBV12-4|TRBJ1-6|16
CASSLWAVGDNSPLHF
>TRBV2|TRBJ1-1|13
CASRKAMNTEAFF
>TRBV6-2/TRBV6-3|TRBJ2-1|15
CASVYRTGTYNEQFF
>TRBV15|TRBJ2-5|17
CATSRDTSGYRQETQYF
>TRBV4-2|TRBJ2-3|19
CASSQELSGSPGGTDTQYF
>TRBV12-3/TRBV12-4|TRBJ2-2|20
CASSSLAPGLAGRFTGELFF
>TRBV4-1|TRBJ2-2|14
CASSQGRSTGELFF
>TRBV24-1|TRBJ1-2|15
CATSDPYVGVYGYTF
>TRBV7-2|TRBJ2-5|12
CASALAKETQYF
>TRBV5-1|TRBJ2-5|13
CASRGQGKETRYF
>TRBV12-3/TRBV12-4|TRBJ2-7|15
CASSSGGGYSYEQYF
>TRBV5-1|TRBJ2-7|14
CASSLGDREYEQYF
>TRBV20-1|TRBJ2-3|16
CSAGGGWLSGTDTQYF
>TRBV12-3/TRBV12-4|TRBJ2-3|13
CASRSQDRGSQYF
>TRBV3-1|TRBJ1-2|14
CASSQGQSHYGYTF
>TRBV4-1|TRBJ2-7|14
CASSQVGSANEQYF
>TRBV4-1|TRBJ2-5|16
CASSQDLGPAQETQYF
>TRBV27|TRBJ2-7|13
CASSLSPYYEQYF
>TRBV7-2|TRBJ1-2|16
CASSFYRNRELYGYTF
>TRBV14|TRBJ2-7|15
CASSHRMGTAYEQYF
>TRBV3-1|TRBJ1-1|13
CASSQYGQDEAFF
>TRBV9|TRBJ2-6|15
CASCLTSSGANVLTF
>TRBV7-9|TRBJ2-7|12
CASSTTGREQYF
>TRBV6-2/TRBV6-3|TRBJ2-7|16
CASSYSTTYPWHEQYF
>TRBV7-3|TRBJ2-1|16
CASSTGLAGGFDEQFF
>TRBV11-2|TRBJ1-2|15
CASSLDRTEGNGYTF
>TRBV20-1|TRBJ2-7|15
CSASDGGIGSYEQYF
>TRBV18|TRBJ2-5|18
CASSPPGQAKVVAETQYF
>TRBV12-3/TRBV12-4|TRBJ2-2|16
CASSLRASGGPGELFF
>TRBV10-3|TRBJ1-2|15
CAISQDSGGNYGYTF
>TRBV29-1|TRBJ1-1|15
CSVEGQGGSRTEAFF
>TRBV7-8|TRBJ1-3|18
CASSLWGGQGDSGNTIYF
>TRBV20-1|TRBJ1-6|15
CSARRGAGYNSPLHF
>TRBV7-2|TRBJ2-3|13
CASSQPPKDTQYF
>TRBV28|-|14
CASLLGQAYGEQYF
>TRBV6-6|TRBJ2-7|17
CASSYSATTGAAYEQYF
>TRBV7-9|TRBJ1-4|17
CASSLPRDRGRDEKLFF
>TRBV29-1|TRBJ1-1|17
CSFCRTGGLPMNTEAFF
>TRBV4-1|TRBJ2-3|17
CARSQDRSGSSTDTQYF
>TRBV6-5|TRBJ1-2|15
CASSYGRQGLDGYTF
>TRBV10-3|TRBJ2-3|18
CAISESGLQGAGTDTQYF
>TRBV30|TRBJ1-2|13
CAWSGWTGARYTF
>TRBV4-2|TRBJ1-1|16
CASSLALTGGNTEAFF
>TRBV3-1|TRBJ1-2|16
CASSPRPPSLYLGYTF